This T cell receptor (beta chain) was recovered during a study of beta chain features in type 1 diabetes listed by TCRdb under 2018. The study in broad terms: Mean age, gender distribution, total cell number and subset yield did not differ between patients and healthy donors. In the study, recently diagnosed type 1 diabetes patients and matched healthy donors were compared on the TCRB repertoires of their sorted circulating CD4+ T cell subsets. A total of about 100,000,000 sorted cells were examined across all samples, and RNA yield correlated strongly with the number of cells per subset. Regulatory and stem cell-like memory subsets were obtained from only 8 patients and about 8 healthy donors, while naive and central memory subsets were obtained from all 30 or so donors. The paper's findings and limits, for the study overall: Shorter templates might have been favored by PCR, but patient and control samples were amplified and corrected together, so both groups would have been affected equally by any skew. Because cDNA rather than genomic DNA was sequenced, highly expressing activated cells could have been over-represented, although no difference in activation and CD3 levels was found between groups. In all four CD4+ subsets, TCRB CDR3 length was moderately but significantly shorter in type 1 diabetes patients. Because the HLA sub-analyses included only small numbers of individuals, any influence of HLA type on TCRB rearrangement was left unresolved. The naive, central memory and regulatory TCRB repertoires appeared to resemble one another more closely among patients than among healthy donors. At VDJ recombination sites, patients with type 1 diabetes made fewer insertions and deleted more nucleotides, a pattern implying thymic rearrangement abnormalities.

The entire isolated RNA was reverse transcribed using the High Capacity cDNA Reverse Transcription Kit, and thus expressed TCRB transcripts were sequenced. Naive, central memory and regulatory T cell samples underwent deep immunoSEQ sequencing, averaging about 3.57 million total reads per sample. After sorted cells were lysed in RLT buffer, RNA was extracted with DNase-treated RNeasy Micro or Mini kits, with the choice depending on cell number. Each cell subset was processed separately to prevent cross-contamination, with patient and healthy donor samples processed together. TCRB sequences were amplified from cDNA with the immunoSEQ multiplex PCR, producing 87-bp fragments spanning the CDR3 region. Sequencing of the amplicons was done on the Illumina HiSeq platform. Processing in the source paper ran as follows. PCR bias was corrected computationally using synthetic template baselines, and reads within Hamming distance 2 were collapsed, with unmergeable singletons discarded. Reads were aligned against IMGT so that V, D and J genes, CDR3 length and insertions or deletions at six rearrangement sites could be assigned. Within each subset, clonotype counts were normalized to sorted cell number, and only after that were true diversity and Gini coefficients computed with the tcR R package. The overlap coefficient, calculated on TCRB nucleotide sequences, was used to measure repertoire sharing. As a proxy for the pre-selection repertoire, out-of-frame TCRB sequences from naive cells were analyzed. The source is immuneACCESS, and TCRdb retained only in-frame sequences with V and J called. Part of the clones is not carried over; for the studies checked, unresolved V genes explain less than half of this, and the remainder is unexplained. Clonal size and the V and J genes are those of that table, whereas D and trimming came from the DNA. The sample yields about 250,000 clones; over 12% were counted once. About 0.03% of the sample is held by the ten biggest clonotypes.

Each donor gave one peripheral blood draw, about 100 mL on average, collected into heparinised tubes. A BD FACSAria II and a panel including CD45RO, CCR7, CD25, CD127, CD95 and CD27 were used to sort naive, central memory, regulatory and stem cell-like memory CD4+ T cells. All sorted populations exceeded 95% purity. PBMCs were isolated right away by Lymphoprep density gradient centrifugation and were stained directly, without culture. So that batch effects would be minimized, each experiment stained and sorted samples in pairs, pairing one healthy donor with one patient. There are a few counts of this clone. Its antigen remains unidentified. It has no much larger one-base neighbor in the sample; base qualities were not kept. Trimming takes 3 bases off V and 1 base off J; junction bases not matched to a gene: 6. Taken from cysteine to phenylalanine, the CDR3 has 16 residues. CDR3 DNA only is kept here, 48 bases in frame from base 1. Sequences KGHSH (CDR1) and LQKENI (CDR2) are obtained from the germline V gene.

The sequenced material came from naive CD4+ T cells from blood. The intended sense of this specimen's cell subset or site label: true naive CD4+ T cells. This sequence was found in a middle-aged woman in good health. The chain links TRBV18 with TRBJ1-1; 9 middle bases align to TRBD1. The sequenced DNA: TGTGCCAGCTCACCCTTGGACAGGGGAACGAACACTGAAGCTTTCTTT. Translated, it gives CASSPLDRGTNTEAFF.